The 16 T cell receptor beta chains listed next were all sequenced from one sample in a study of blood T cell repertoires in COVID-19 (TCRdb year 2020). The library relied on the immunoSEQ multiplex PCR assay. TCRdb holds this immuneACCESS table with in-frame rearrangements only. Some clones are missing; in checked studies, unresolved V genes explain under half, and the rest has no known cause. This sample lists around 60,000 clones; around 90% were detected once. Roughly 1.3% of the sample goes to the ten largest clones. Input material: peripheral blood. All receptors derive from a man in his fifties or sixties with acute or convalescent COVID-19.

This chain joins TRBV29-1 and TRBJ2-1; no definite D call. Trimming took 7 bases from V and 10 from J, leaving 11 bases between them. The CDR3 has 10 amino acids. CDR1 SQVTM and CDR2 ANQGSEA come from the germline V gene. CDR3 sequence reads: CSATDVEQFF. DNA of the CDR3: TGCAGCGCCACAGATGTGGAGCAGTTCTTC.

The chain is built from TRBV24-1 and TRBJ1-1, with TRBD1 identical over 9 bases. Germline assignment: CDR1 KGHDR and CDR2 SFDVKD. Germline trimming cut 4 bases from V and 3 bases from J; bases unmatched to any gene: 5. This CDR3 has 15 residues. In nucleotides, the CDR3 is TGTGCCACCAGTGAGGGACAGGGACGGTACACTGAAGCTTTCTTT. It yields the protein CATSEGQGRYTEAFF.

The rearrangement joins TRBV2 to TRBJ1-4; the D gene is possibly TRBD1 (5 bases). Per germline, CDR1 SNHLY and CDR2 FYNNEI. The CDR3 runs 15 residues. V was clipped by 4 bases and J by 5 bases, with 14 bases between them. CDR3 nucleotides: TGTGCCAGCAGTGGACGGGGGAGGGAAAATGAAAAACTGTTTTTT. It is translated as CASSGRGRENEKLFF.

This clone is a singleton in its sample. The chain recombines TRBV2 with TRBJ2-3, with 8 bases identical to TRBD1. Germline CDR1 is SNHLY and CDR2 is FYNNEI. The CDR3 has 14 amino acids. J was trimmed by 3 bases and V by 3 bases; bases with no gene match: 2. The CDR3 here is CASSEDRVTDTQYF. CDR3 sequence (DNA): TGTGCCAGCAGTGAGGACAGGGTGACAGATACGCAGTATTTT.

This clone showed up just once. V gene TRBV12-3 or TRBV12-4 combines with J gene TRBJ2-7; 9 bases align to TRBD1. This CDR3 is built from 13 residues. Trimming cost V 8 bases and J 3 bases; bases outside gene matches: 5. CDR3 DNA sequence: TGTGCCAGCTCACCGGGACAGGGCTACGAGCAGTACTTC. This translates into CASSPGQGYEQYF.

A single count supports this clone. The rearrangement uses TRBV30 and TRBJ1-2; D is unresolved. The CDR3 has 11 residues. V dropped 5 bases and J dropped 3 bases, with 7 bases sitting between them. From germline, CDR1 is GTSNPN and CDR2 SVGIG (reference sequence). The CDR3 DNA reads TGTGCCTGGGAGCTCGACTATGGCTACACCTTC. This sequence encodes CAWELDYGYTF.

The chain uses TRBV7-9 and TRBJ2-3; TRBD1 agrees at 8 bases. The CDR3 runs to 15 residues. From germline, CDR1 is SEHNR and CDR2 FQNEAQ (reference sequence). Trimming took 5 bases from V and 2 from J; bases not matched to a gene: 6. The CDR3 protein is CASSPRDRNTDTQYF. CDR3 nucleotides: TGTGCCAGCAGCCCCCGGGACAGGAACACAGATACGCAGTATTTT.

The rearrangement joins TRBV11-2 to TRBJ2-7; D is unclear. This CDR3 has 15 residues. Germline values: CDR1 SGHAT, CDR2 FQNNGV. V gave up 5 bases and J gave up 0 bases, with 14 bases separating them. CDR3 loop: CASSHSSVSSYEQYF. For the CDR3, the DNA is TGTGCCAGCAGCCATTCTAGTGTGAGCTCCTACGAGCAGTACTTC.

This chain connects TRBV5-6 to TRBJ2-1; tentatively, D is TRBD2 (6 bases). Germline V CDR1 and CDR2: SGHDT, YYEEEE. The CDR3 has 13 amino acids. V lost 0 bases to trimming and J lost 9 bases, with 10 bases between them. The CDR3 protein is CASSLGEEGEQFF. The CDR3 nucleotides read TGTGCCAGCAGCTTGGGGGAGGAGGGTGAGCAGTTCTTC.

This chain uses TRBV15 with TRBJ1-1; 7 bases are a match to TRBD1. The CDR3 has 14 residues. Germline V lookup: CDR1 LNHNV, CDR2 YYDKDF (reference sequence). V lost 3 bases to trimming and J lost 4 bases; unmatched junction nucleotides: 5. CDR3 amino acids: CATSSQGGLTEAFF. The CDR3, as DNA: TGTGCCACCAGCAGTCAGGGGGGACTCACTGAAGCTTTCTTT.

The count of this clone is one. This rearrangement joins TRBV18 to TRBJ1-2, with a possible D match to TRBD1 (5 bases). Germline V gene lookup returns CDR1 KGHSH and CDR2 LQKENI. The ends were cut back, 3 bases at V and 4 bases at J, with 12 bases in the middle. The CDR3 totals 14 residues. The CDR3 nucleotides read TGTGCCAGCTCACCGGGCGGGACTCTCTATGGCTACACCTTC. This sequence encodes CASSPGGTLYGYTF.

The V gene is TRBV19, the J gene TRBJ2-7, with 7 bases matching TRBD1. J was trimmed by 3 bases and V by 3 bases; bases with no gene match: 26. Per germline, CDR1 LNHDA and CDR2 SQIVND (reference sequence). The CDR3 has 21 amino acids. CDR3 sequence: CASSIRAPTGSVERPVYEQYF. In nucleotides, the CDR3 is TGTGCCAGTAGTATTAGGGCCCCGACAGGGTCGGTTGAGCGCCCCGTCTACGAGCAGTACTTC.

The rearrangement uses TRBV19 and TRBJ1-1; D perhaps matches TRBD1 (5 bases). Deletions cut 0 bases from V and 5 bases from J, with 10 bases between. CDR1 is LNHDA and CDR2 is SQIVND in the germline V gene (reference sequence). The CDR3 loop spans 14 amino acids. CDR3 in amino acids: CASSIDLGGTEAFF. CDR3 coding DNA: TGTGCCAGTAGTATAGATCTCGGGGGAACTGAAGCTTTCTTT.

This clone occurred once. The chain links TRBV29-1 to TRBJ1-1, with D possibly matching TRBD1 (6 bases). Germline CDR1 reads SQVTM; CDR2 reads ANQGSEA. The CDR3 length is 12 residues. Trimming pared 7 bases from V and 11 bases from J, leaving 20 bases between. The CDR3 loop is CSGTEGGVFAFF. CDR3 in DNA: TGCAGCGGCACAGAAGGGGGGGTTTTTGCTTTCTTT.

The J gene is TRBJ2-2, the V gene TRBV11-2; a weak D match, TRBD1 (5 bases). Trimming took off 5 bases at V and 6 bases at J, with 10 bases between the two ends. CDR1 and CDR2 (germline): SGHAT, FQNNGV. There are 13 residues in the CDR3. CDR3: CASSPQGAGELFF. CDR3 coding DNA: TGTGCCAGCAGCCCCCAGGGCGCCGGGGAGCTGTTTTTT.

The chain is built from TRBV29-1 and TRBJ2-7, with 10 bases that match TRBD1. The junction had 8 bases not matched to a gene; V was cut back by 0 bases and J by 0 bases. This CDR3 spans 17 amino acids. The germline V gene encodes CDR1 SQVTM and CDR2 ANQGSEA. Here the CDR3 reads CSVEERVGTGASYEQYF. For the CDR3, the DNA is TGCAGCGTTGAAGAACGTGTAGGGACAGGGGCCTCCTACGAGCAGTACTTC.